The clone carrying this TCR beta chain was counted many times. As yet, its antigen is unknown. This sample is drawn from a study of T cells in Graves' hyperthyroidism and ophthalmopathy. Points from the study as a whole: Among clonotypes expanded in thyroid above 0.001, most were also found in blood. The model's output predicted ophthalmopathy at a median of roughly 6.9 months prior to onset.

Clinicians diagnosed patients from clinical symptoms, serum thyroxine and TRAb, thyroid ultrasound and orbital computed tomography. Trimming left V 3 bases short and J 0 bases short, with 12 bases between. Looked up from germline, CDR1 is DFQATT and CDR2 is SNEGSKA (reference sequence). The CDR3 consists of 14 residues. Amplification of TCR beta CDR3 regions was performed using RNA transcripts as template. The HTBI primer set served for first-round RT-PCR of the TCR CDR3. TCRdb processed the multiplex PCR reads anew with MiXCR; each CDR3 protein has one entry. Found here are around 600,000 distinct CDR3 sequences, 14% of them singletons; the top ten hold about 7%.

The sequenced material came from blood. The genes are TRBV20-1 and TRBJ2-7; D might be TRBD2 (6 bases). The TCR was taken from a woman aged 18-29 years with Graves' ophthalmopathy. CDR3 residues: CSASRREDSYEQYF. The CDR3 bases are TGCAGTGCTAGTAGGCGGGAAGACTCCTACGAGCAGTACTTC.